A single sample gave rise to the 21 T cell receptor beta chains below, sequenced in a study of cytomegalovirus exposure and HLA in healthy donors. It was with 60 Vbeta and 13 Jbeta primers that the PCR ran. The table came from immunoSEQ multiplex PCR; TCRdb's copy has only in-frame clones and leaves some out. This sample carries about 120,000 clones, nearly 65% of them seen once, and the ten largest clones take 9% to 10%. The specimen was PBMCs. These receptors all come from a man aged 40-55 years in good health and CMV-seropositive.

This chain joins TRBV28 and TRBJ2-3; 7 bases are shared with TRBD1. The CDR3 extends over 13 amino acids. Trimming cost V 1 base and J 8 bases; bases outside gene matches: 3. The V gene's germline CDR1 is MDHEN and CDR2 SYDVKM. The CDR3 sequence: CASSLSGGTTQYF. The CDR3, as DNA: TGTGCCAGCAGTTTATCAGGGGGTACTACGCAGTATTTT.

The table lists this clone with a few counts. The chain couples TRBV7-3 to TRBJ1-2; D not certain. The V end lost 1 base, the J end lost 3 bases, and 15 bases lay between the germline ends. Germline values: CDR1 SGHTA, CDR2 FQGTGA. CDR3 length: 16 amino acids. Here the CDR3 reads CASSLNPPGEYYGYTF. The CDR3 bases are TGTGCCAGCAGCTTAAACCCCCCTGGGGAGTACTATGGCTACACCTTC.

This rearrangement joins TRBV27 to TRBJ2-2, with 8 bases aligning to TRBD2. CDR1 MNHEY and CDR2 SMNVEV come from the germline V gene (reference sequence). The CDR3 totals 15 residues. V gave up 4 bases and J gave up 6 bases; unmatched junction bases: 7. The CDR3 region has the DNA TGTGCCAGCAGTTGGCAGCGGGAGAGGGCCGGGGAGCTGTTTTTT. Translated: CASSWQRERAGELFF.

V gene TRBV18 combines with J gene TRBJ1-2; no firm D call. The V gene lost 3 bases and the J gene lost 4 bases, with 12 bases spanning the gap. The germline gives CDR1 KGHSH, CDR2 LQKENI. CDR3 length equals 14 residues. DNA of the CDR3: TGTGCCAGCTCACCGTCTGACACCCCCTATGGCTACACCTTC. This gives the protein CASSPSDTPYGYTF.

This clone was detected once. This chain joins TRBV5-1 and TRBJ1-4, with 8 positions matching TRBD1. Germline CDR1 reads SGHRS; CDR2 reads YFSETQ. Losses at the gene ends were 4 bases for V and 0 bases for J; bases not matched to a gene: 2. CDR3 size: 15 residues. DNA for the CDR3: TGCGCCAGCAGCGGGGGACAGGCAACTAATGAAAAACTGTTTTTT. Protein product: CASSGGQATNEKLFF.

This clone was seen a single time. The CDR3 coding sequence is TGTGCCAGCAGCAAAGGACTAGCCCCTAGCACAGATACGCAGTATTTT. Protein: CASSKGLAPSTDTQYF. This chain uses TRBV11-3 with TRBJ2-3; 8 nucleotides align to TRBD2. CDR1 is SGHNT and CDR2 is YENEEA in the germline V gene. There are 16 residues in the CDR3. The trim removed 5 bases at V and 0 bases at J, leaving 7 bases unmatched.

The V and J genes are TRBV9 and TRBJ1-3, with D unclear. The CDR3 runs to 15 residues. Looked up from germline, CDR1 is SGDLS and CDR2 is YYNGEE. V lost 0 bases and J 4 bases, leaving 11 bases between the germline ends. As DNA, the CDR3 is TGTGCCAGCAGCGTAGATTTGGCAGGCGGAAACACCATATATTTT. It yields the protein CASSVDLAGGNTIYF.

V gene TRBV28 combines with J gene TRBJ2-7; 11 bases map to TRBD2. The CDR3 consists of 14 residues. The germline V gene encodes CDR1 MDHEN and CDR2 SYDVKM. V lost 7 bases to trimming and J lost 4 bases; unmatched junction nucleotides: 6. As DNA, the CDR3 is TGTGCCAGCACTCCCGGGACTAGCGGTTACGAGCAGTACTTC. Amino acids: CASTPGTSGYEQYF.

The gene calls are TRBV6-1 and TRBJ1-1; the D gene is possibly TRBD1 (6 bases). The germline V and J ends were trimmed by 4 bases and 11 bases, with 14 bases remaining between them. CDR3 length: 12 residues. Germline V gives CDR1 MNHNS, CDR2 SASEGT. The chain's CDR3 is CASSVYRERAFF. Written as DNA, the CDR3 is TGTGCCAGCAGTGTCTACAGGGAGCGCGCTTTCTTT.

To note about this clone: Additional DNA sequences in this sample encode the identical CDR3. J is TRBJ1-1 and V is TRBV5-1, with D tentatively TRBD1 (5 bases). CDR1 SGHRS and CDR2 YFSETQ come from the germline V gene. This CDR3 is built from 13 residues. V was pared by 0 bases and J by 5 bases, with 8 bases between. The CDR3 spells CASSLAAGTEAFF. CDR3 sequence (DNA): TGCGCCAGCAGCTTGGCCGCAGGGACTGAAGCTTTCTTT.

This rearrangement joins TRBV7-2 to TRBJ2-2, with TRBD2 matching 9 bases. V was clipped by 2 bases and J by 7 bases; unmatched bases: 8. The germline CDR1 and CDR2 sequences are SGHTA and FQGNSA. The CDR3 has 16 amino acids. This chain's CDR3 is CASSLWASGAVGELFF. CDR3 nucleotide sequence: TGTGCCAGCAGCTTATGGGCTAGCGGGGCGGTCGGGGAGCTGTTTTTT. Full variable domain (rest looked up from reference TRBV7-2 and TRBJ2-2): GAGVSQSPSNKVTEKGKDVELRCDPISGHTALYWYRQSLGQGLEFLIYFQGNSAPDKSGLPSDRFSAERTGGSVSTLTIQRTQQEDSAVYLCASSLWASGAVGELFFGEGSRLTVL.

The chain uses TRBV18 and TRBJ1-5; D is ambiguous. The CDR3 consists of 15 residues. CDR1 KGHSH and CDR2 LQKENI come from the germline V gene. Trimming stripped 6 bases from V and 2 bases from J, with 14 bases between. CDR3 in amino acids: CASSLTATGNQPQHF. The CDR3 nucleotides read TGTGCCAGCTCCCTAACTGCAACAGGCAATCAGCCCCAGCATTTT.

This chain uses TRBV10-2 with TRBJ2-5; 7 nucleotides agree with TRBD2. The CDR3 is made up of 16 amino acids. The ends lost 2 bases at V and 5 bases at J; junction bases unmatched: 11. The germline V gene has CDR1 WSHSY and CDR2 SAAADI. The CDR3 loop reads CASSEPEGTTGETQYF. The CDR3 DNA is TGCGCCAGCAGTGAGCCTGAGGGGACTACTGGGGAGACCCAGTACTTC.

V usage is TRBV7-9 and J usage is TRBJ2-7; 10 bases line up with TRBD1. CDR3 length equals 17 residues. From germline, CDR1 is SEHNR and CDR2 FQNEAQ (reference sequence). V shed 7 bases, J shed 6 bases, and the junction held 18 bases outside the gene matches. The CDR3 here is CASTRTPGTGVLGEQYF. DNA of the CDR3: TGTGCCAGCACTAGGACCCCCGGGACAGGGGTCCTCGGCGAGCAGTACTTC.

This clone was seen only a few times. This chain uses TRBV6-5 with TRBJ2-7; TRBD2 is a possible D gene (6 bases). The germline V and J ends were trimmed by 7 bases and 6 bases, with 19 bases remaining between them. The CDR3 has 14 residues. Germline V gene lookup returns CDR1 MNHEY and CDR2 SVGAGI. CDR3 loop: CASIKPGTESEQYF. The CDR3, as DNA: TGTGCCAGCATCAAACCAGGGACTGAAAGCGAGCAGTACTTC.

There are a few counts of this clone. The chain uses TRBV4-1 and TRBJ1-5; the D gene is possibly TRBD1 (5 bases). Trimming removed 1 base at V and 1 base at J, with 8 bases between. This CDR3 is 15 amino acids long. The germline V gene encodes CDR1 MGHRA and CDR2 YSYEKL. The CDR3 sequence is CASSQVRGSNQPQHF. The CDR3 DNA sequence: TGCGCCAGCAGCCAAGTTAGGGGAAGCAATCAGCCCCAGCATTTT.

This clone was detected ten times or more. Different DNA sequences within this sample yield the same CDR3. This chain joins TRBV6-1 and TRBJ1-5, with D perhaps TRBD1 (5 bases). The CDR3 runs 14 residues. The germline V gene encodes CDR1 MNHNS and CDR2 SASEGT. Trimming shortened V by 4 bases and J by 2 bases, and 9 bases separated the two germline ends. The CDR3 protein is CASSVQGGNQPQHF. CDR3 DNA: TGTGCCAGCAGTGTCCAGGGCGGCAATCAGCCCCAGCATTTT.

The CDR3, as DNA: TGTGCCTGGAGCCCATCAGGGGCGGTCGGCTACACCTTC. This translates into CAWSPSGAVGYTF. The chain carries TRBV30 and TRBJ1-2, with a weak D call TRBD1 (6 bases). The CDR3 is 13 amino acids. Trimming cost V 3 bases and J 8 bases, with 16 bases left between them. The germline gives CDR1 GTSNPN, CDR2 SVGIG (reference sequence).

The chain has TRBV7-7 and TRBJ2-3; 8 positions match TRBD1. Trimming took 6 bases from V and 0 from J; bases not matched to a gene: 5. The CDR3 extends over 15 amino acids. Germline V gives CDR1 SSHAT, CDR2 FNYEAQ (reference sequence). The DNA of the CDR3 is TGTGCCAGCAGTATAGGGACAGGAAGCACAGATACGCAGTATTTT. Its translation: CASSIGTGSTDTQYF.

Only a few counts were recorded for this clone. The same CDR3 is also encoded by other DNA sequences in this sample. This rearrangement joins TRBV12-5 to TRBJ2-4; TRBD1 is a possible D gene (5 bases). The CDR3 runs to 14 residues. Germline V gives CDR1 LGHNT, CDR2 FRNRAP. V gave up 3 bases and J gave up 2 bases, with 8 bases separating them. The CDR3 loop reads CASGLSGTKNIQYF. The DNA of the CDR3 is TGTGCTAGTGGTTTATCAGGGACCAAAAACATTCAGTACTTC.

The chain carries TRBV7-2 and TRBJ2-7; D may be TRBD1 (5 bases). CDR1 SGHTA and CDR2 FQGNSA come from the germline V gene. With 0 bases removed from V and 3 bases from J, the gap between germline ends came to 15 bases. There are 16 residues in the CDR3. CDR3 nucleotide sequence: TGTGCCAGCAGCTTAGCGGGGCAGGCCTCGGGCTACGAGCAGTACTTC. This translates into CASSLAGQASGYEQYF.